Presented here are 20 T cell receptor beta chains from one specimen sequenced in a study of cytomegalovirus exposure and HLA in healthy donors (dated by TCRdb to 2017 to 2019). The library was built by means of the immunoSEQ multiplex PCR assay. For the multiplex PCR, a mixture combining 60 forward primers for TCR Vbeta segments and 13 reverse primers for TCR Jbeta segments was used. Not all clones reach the TCRdb copy of this immuneACCESS table, which keeps in-frame sequences only. Checked studies attribute under half of the gap to unresolved V genes and leave the rest unexplained. The sample table lists some 130,000 clones, roughly three quarters of them with a count of one. More than 1.1% of the sample is taken by the ten largest. Input material: PBMCs. These TCRs come from a woman between 35 and 50 years old in good health and CMV-seronegative.

With regard to this clone: An end of the junction does not agree with germline; a read error may underlie this. The chain combines TRBV5-1 with TRBJ1-2, with D perhaps matching TRBD1 (5 bases). The CDR3 length is 12 residues. CDR1 and CDR2 (germline): SGHRS, YFSETQ. The CDR3 loop reads CANSLDNDGYTF. CDR3 DNA: TGCGCCAACAGCTTGGACAACGATGGCTACACCTTC.

This chain connects TRBV5-1 to TRBJ2-2; D not resolved. This CDR3 comprises 17 residues. Germline V gene data show CDR1 as SGHRS and CDR2 as YFSETQ. V shed 0 bases and J shed 2 bases, with 14 bases lying between them. The CDR3, as DNA: TGCGCCAGCAGCTTGGTTTCCGGGTCGAGCAACACCGGGGAGCTGTTTTTT. As protein: CASSLVSGSSNTGELFF.

The chain is built from TRBV5-1 and TRBJ2-3, with D possibly matching TRBD1 (6 bases). The CDR3 contains 12 residues. The V and J ends lost 4 bases and 6 bases respectively, with 9 bases between them. Per germline, CDR1 SGHRS and CDR2 YFSETQ. CDR3 coding DNA: TGCGCCAGCAGCATCAGGGGTGATACGCAGTATTTT. Translating gives CASSIRGDTQYF.

J is TRBJ2-5 and V is TRBV5-1; no clear D gene. V lost 1 base and J 2 bases, leaving 3 bases between the germline ends. Per germline, CDR1 SGHRS and CDR2 YFSETQ. This CDR3 spans 12 amino acids. CDR3 sequence (DNA): TGCGCCAGCAGCTTGCCACAAGAGACCCAGTACTTC. It yields the protein CASSLPQETQYF.

The rearrangement uses TRBV4-2 and TRBJ2-2; 8 positions agree with TRBD2. CDR1 is LGHNA and CDR2 is YNFKEQ in the germline V gene. Trimming removed 4 bases from V and 4 bases from J; junction bases left unmatched: 14. The CDR3 covers 18 residues. The CDR3 nucleotides read TGTGCCAGCAGCCTGGTGGGACCGGGACTAGTCGCCACCGGGGAGCTGTTTTTT. This translates into CASSLVGPGLVATGELFF.

V gene TRBV5-1 combines with J gene TRBJ2-4; TRBD2 agrees at 8 bases. Germline-derived CDR1 and CDR2 are SGHRS and YFSETQ. The length of the CDR3 is 17 residues. The V segment lost 0 bases and the J segment 1 base; nucleotides outside the gene matches: 6. The CDR3 loop is CASSLVGLVEAKNIQYF. In DNA, the CDR3 is TGCGCCAGCAGCTTGGTGGGACTAGTGGAGGCCAAAAACATTCAGTACTTC. Looking up the rest from reference TRBV5-1 and TRBJ2-4 gives the full variable domain: KAGVTQTPRYLIKTRGQQVTLSCSPISGHRSVSWYQQTPGQGLQFLFEYFSETQRNKGNFPGRFSGRQFSNSRSEMNVSTLELGDSALYLCASSLVGLVEAKNIQYFGAGTRLSVL.

This clone appeared a few times. The rearrangement links TRBV28 to TRBJ1-5, with TRBD1 matching over 7 bases. CDR1 and CDR2 from the germline V gene are MDHEN and SYDVKM. V gave up 8 bases and J gave up 4 bases; unmatched junction bases: 11. The length of the CDR3 is 15 residues. The CDR3 DNA is TGTGCCAGCGGGAAGACAGGGTTCAGAAATCAGCCCCAGCATTTT. Protein sequence: CASGKTGFRNQPQHF.

This chain links TRBV30 with TRBJ2-5, with D possibly matching TRBD2 (6 bases). Deletions cut 8 bases from V and 1 base from J, with 20 bases between. The CDR3 sequence is 15 residues long. Germline CDR1 reads GTSNPN; CDR2 reads SVGIG (reference sequence). The DNA for the CDR3 is TGTGCCCAAACCCGGGGGTTAGCCTCCCAAGAGACCCAGTACTTC. It encodes CAQTRGLASQETQYF.

This clone is a singleton in its sample. The chain joins TRBV7-9 to TRBJ1-4; maybe TRBD1 (6 bases). In germline, CDR1 is SEHNR, CDR2 FQNEAQ (reference sequence). The V end was cut by 0 bases, the J end by 6 bases, with 17 bases between. This CDR3 contains 17 residues. The CDR3 reads CASSLAMTPKGDEKLFF. In nucleotides, the CDR3 is TGTGCCAGCAGCTTAGCGATGACACCCAAGGGGGATGAAAAACTGTTTTTT.

The sample holds a few counts of this clone. This chain joins TRBV30 and TRBJ2-3, with D possibly matching TRBD1 (5 bases). The CDR3 runs to 13 residues. V lost 2 bases, J lost 5 bases, and 11 bases lay in between. Germline V CDR1 and CDR2: GTSNPN, SVGIG (reference sequence). Written as DNA, the CDR3 is TGTGCCTGGAGTCAAAGGGGTAGAGATACGCAGTATTTT. Translating it yields CAWSQRGRDTQYF.

The rearrangement uses TRBV30 and TRBJ1-2, with D unclear. This CDR3 spans 12 amino acids. The ends were cut back, 3 bases at V and 8 bases at J, with 13 bases in the middle. Germline CDR1 is GTSNPN and CDR2 is SVGIG (reference sequence). The CDR3, as DNA: TGTGCCTGGAGGGAGGACCTAGCCGGCTACACCTTC. Translation gives CAWREDLAGYTF.

V gene TRBV18 combines with J gene TRBJ2-7, with D possibly TRBD2 on 5 matching bases. The germline CDR1 and CDR2 sequences are KGHSH and LQKENI. V shed 4 bases and J shed 3 bases, with 10 bases lying between them. CDR3 size: 13 residues. CDR3 amino acids: CASSLEAGYEQYF. CDR3 bases: TGTGCCAGCTCACTTGAGGCGGGCTACGAGCAGTACTTC.

This clone was found a few times. The gene calls are TRBV10-1 and TRBJ1-4, with a tentative D call TRBD1 (6 bases). Trimming took 6 bases from V and 8 from J, leaving 16 bases between them. CDR3 length: 14 amino acids. Germline V gives CDR1 WNHNN, CDR2 SYGVQD (reference sequence). CDR3 loop: CASSDGGAGEKLFF. CDR3 nucleotide sequence: TGCGCCAGCAGCGACGGGGGGGCAGGAGAAAAACTGTTTTTT.

This clone has a single count. The gene calls are TRBV10-3 and TRBJ1-5; 7 positions agree with TRBD1. Germline V gives CDR1 ENHRY, CDR2 SYGVKD. Trimming took 0 bases from V and 2 from J; bases not matched to a gene: 7. CDR3 size: 17 residues. CDR3 residues: CAISESGGGKGNQPQHF. Here the CDR3 DNA reads TGTGCCATCAGTGAGTCTGGAGGGGGCAAAGGCAATCAGCCCCAGCATTTT.

A few counts support this clone. The V and J genes are TRBV28 and TRBJ1-3, with unresolved D. Trimming pared 9 bases from V and 4 bases from J, leaving 19 bases between. Germline CDR1 is MDHEN and CDR2 is SYDVKM. The CDR3 has 15 residues. The CDR3 nucleotides are TGTGCCAGTTTACCTGGCACAGTCGGCGGAAACACCATATATTTT. It yields the protein CASLPGTVGGNTIYF.

The chain combines TRBV5-1 with TRBJ1-2; D is possibly TRBD1 (5 bases). Deletions cut 0 bases from V and 8 bases from J, with 8 bases between. This CDR3 is 12 amino acids long. Germline CDR1 SGHRS, CDR2 YFSETQ. The CDR3 is CASSLGGQGYTF. The CDR3 DNA reads TGCGCCAGCAGCTTGGGAGGACAAGGCTACACCTTC.

This clone has more than one count but fewer than ten. The chain is built from TRBV6-1 and TRBJ1-1, with D possibly matching TRBD1 (6 bases). This CDR3 spans 14 amino acids. V lost 5 bases and J lost 4, with 14 bases in between. The germline gives CDR1 MNHNS, CDR2 SASEGT. The CDR3 protein is CASSPDRLSTEAFF. CDR3 in DNA: TGTGCCAGCAGTCCGGACAGACTCAGCACTGAAGCTTTCTTT.

This chain uses TRBV28 with TRBJ2-7; D might be TRBD1 (5 bases). This CDR3 has 14 amino acids. V lost 8 bases and J 0 bases, leaving 14 bases between the germline ends. Germline CDR1 MDHEN, CDR2 SYDVKM. CDR3 DNA: TGTGCCAGCTTAGATCAGGGTTTCTCCTACGAGCAGTACTTC. Translated: CASLDQGFSYEQYF.

This sequence joins TRBV5-6 and TRBJ2-7; tentatively, D is TRBD1 (6 bases). Germline V gene data show CDR1 as SGHDT and CDR2 as YYEEEE. V gave up 4 bases and J gave up 3 bases, with 17 bases separating them. CDR3 length: 15 amino acids. The CDR3 DNA sequence: TGTGCCAGCAGCCTACTTACCCGGGACAACTACGAGCAGTACTTC. As protein: CASSLLTRDNYEQYF.

The chain carries TRBV19 and TRBJ2-7; possible D gene TRBD2, 6 bases. From germline, CDR1 is LNHDA and CDR2 SQIVND (reference sequence). This CDR3 is 13 amino acids long. Trimming removed 3 bases at V and 3 bases at J, with 9 bases between. The CDR3 here is CASSMGLIYEQYF. The CDR3 nucleotides are TGTGCCAGTAGTATGGGACTCATCTACGAGCAGTACTTC.